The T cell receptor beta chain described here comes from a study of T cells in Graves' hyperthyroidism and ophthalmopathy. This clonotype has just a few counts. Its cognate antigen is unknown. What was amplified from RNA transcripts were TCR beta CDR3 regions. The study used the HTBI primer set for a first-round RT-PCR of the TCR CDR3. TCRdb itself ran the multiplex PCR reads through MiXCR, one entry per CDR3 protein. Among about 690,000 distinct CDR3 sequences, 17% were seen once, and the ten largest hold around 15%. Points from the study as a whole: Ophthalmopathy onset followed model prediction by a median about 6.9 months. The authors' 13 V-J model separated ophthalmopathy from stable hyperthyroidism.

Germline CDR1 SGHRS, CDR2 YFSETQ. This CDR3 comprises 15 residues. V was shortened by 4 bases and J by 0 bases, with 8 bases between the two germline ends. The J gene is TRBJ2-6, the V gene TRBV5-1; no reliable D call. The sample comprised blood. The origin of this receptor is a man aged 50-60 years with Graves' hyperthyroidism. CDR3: CASSQDTSGANVLTF. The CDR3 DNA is TGCGCCAGCAGCCAGGATACCTCTGGGGCCAACGTCCTGACTTTC.